Listed below are T cell receptor beta chains from one sample, sequenced in a study of T cell changes during pregnancy in multiple sclerosis. Sequencing used immunoSEQ multiplex PCR; TCRdb keeps in-frame clones, though not all of them. The sample lists about 100,000 clones; 94% were seen once. The sample here was peripheral blood, taken before pregnancy. These receptor sequences come from a female donor with multiple sclerosis, enrolled in a pregnancy study. Both conserved end residues are part of each CDR3. A D gene is named only where the DNA matches it firmly. Clone sizes are given selectively: once, few, many, or a class where the clone is expanded.

cdr3_length j_call d_call v_call clone_size cdr3_aa cdr3_nt
16 TRBJ2-2 TRBD1 TRBV18 . CASSPPGTGSPGELFF TGTGCCAGCTCACCCCCCGGGACAGGGAGCCCCGGGGAGCTGTTTTTT
13 TRBJ2-3 TRBD2 TRBV6-5 . CASGRAGADTQYF TGTGCCAGCGGGAGGGCCGGGGCAGATACGCAGTATTTT
12 TRBJ1-5 . TRBV6-1 . CATATGTQPQHF TGTGCCACCGCTACAGGGACTCAGCCCCAGCATTTT
14 TRBJ2-7 . TRBV6-1 . CASSEIGGHYEQYF TGTGCCAGCAGTGAAATAGGAGGGCACTACGAGCAGTACTTC
17 TRBJ2-7 TRBD2 TRBV7-8 . CASSLLAGAQKTYEQYF TGTGCCAGCAGCTTACTAGCGGGAGCTCAAAAGACCTACGAGCAGTACTTC
16 TRBJ1-1 . TRBV4-2 . CASSQEGTSFSTEAFF TGTGCCAGCAGCCAAGAAGGGACATCTTTTAGCACTGAAGCTTTCTTT
17 TRBJ1-1 . TRBV25-1 . CASSDSGGTSGGTEAFF TGTGCCAGCAGTGACAGCGGCGGGACCTCGGGGGGCACTGAAGCTTTCTTT
13 TRBJ1-5 TRBD1 TRBV19 . CASRDRSNQPQHF TGTGCCAGTAGGGACAGGAGTAATCAGCCCCAGCATTTT
13 TRBJ1-1 . TRBV28 once CASSFVSNTEAFF TGTGCCAGCAGTTTTGTCTCCAACACTGAAGCTTTCTTT
16 TRBJ2-7 TRBD2 TRBV7-2 . CASSLVRTSEFYEQYF TGTGCCAGCAGCTTGGTGAGGACTAGTGAATTCTACGAGCAGTACTTC
14 TRBJ2-5 . TRBV7-9 . CASSPPGQPETQYF TGTGCCAGCAGCCCGCCAGGGCAGCCAGAGACCCAGTACTTC
14 TRBJ2-1 TRBD2 TRBV27 . CAISSGRSTGEQFF TGTGCCATATCTAGCGGGAGGTCGACGGGAGAGCAGTTCTTC
13 TRBJ2-7 . TRBV27 . CASSLHRDYEQYF TGTGCCAGCAGTTTACACAGGGACTACGAGCAGTACTTC
16 TRBJ1-5 . TRBV28 . CASSFLARNSNQPQHF TGTGCCAGCAGTTTCTTGGCCCGTAATAGCAATCAGCCCCAGCATTTT
12 TRBJ2-7 . TRBV6-1 once CASSEGPYEQYF TGTGCCAGCAGTGAAGGGCCCTACGAGCAGTACTTC
18 TRBJ1-2 . TRBV5-1 . CASSLNGPSTRVTDGYTF TGCGCCAGCAGCTTGAACGGACCATCAACCAGGGTAACGGACGGCTACACCTTC
15 TRBJ2-5 TRBD2 TRBV29-1 . CSVEPLREVAETQYF TGCAGCGTTGAACCCTTGCGGGAGGTAGCGGAGACCCAGTACTTC
14 TRBJ2-7 TRBD1 TRBV10-3 . CAIRRQGAAYEQYF TGTGCCATCAGGAGACAGGGGGCGGCCTACGAGCAGTACTTC
17 TRBJ1-3 . TRBV12-1 . CASSFGRGASSGNTIYF .
15 TRBJ2-7 TRBD2 TRBV9 once CASSVGLAGGYEQYF TGTGCCAGCAGCGTAGGGCTAGCGGGAGGGTACGAGCAGTACTTC
16 TRBJ2-3 . TRBV4-1 . CASSFGGADLTDTQYF TGCGCCAGCAGCTTTGGGGGGGCGGACCTCACAGATACGCAGTATTTT
17 TRBJ1-3 TRBD1 TRBV7-9 . CASSLSRQGASGNTIYF TGTGCCAGCAGCTTAAGTCGGCAGGGGGCCTCTGGAAACACCATATATTTT
13 TRBJ2-1 . TRBV5-4 . CASSLVLASGQFF TGTGCCAGCAGCTTGGTGTTAGCGAGCGGGCAGTTCTTC
15 TRBJ2-7 TRBD2 TRBV2 . CASRYRTSGRNEQYF TGTGCCAGCAGATATAGGACTAGCGGGAGAAACGAGCAGTACTTC